This T cell receptor beta chain was captured by sequencing in a study of blood T cells in healthy people across ages. Study-wide context: Template switching captured about one barcoded beta molecule per two T cells.

This CDR3 has 16 amino acids. CDR1 and CDR2 (germline): SGHTA, FQGNSA. V lost 5 bases and J 1 base, leaving 14 bases between the germline ends. A J-beta primer mix and a sample-barcoded 5' primer were used in a second PCR of about 7 to 12 cycles. TCRdb ran MiXCR on the 5' RACE reads and lists one entry per CDR3 protein. The sample has roughly 1.5 million distinct CDR3 sequences, about 42% seen once. The sequenced sample was blood. The source is a woman between 18 and 29 years old in good health. The genes are TRBV7-2 and TRBJ2-2, with D unclear. DNA for the CDR3: TGTGCCAGCAGCGACAAATCGAACCTGAACACCGGGGAGCTGTTTTTT. It is translated as CASSDKSNLNTGELFF.